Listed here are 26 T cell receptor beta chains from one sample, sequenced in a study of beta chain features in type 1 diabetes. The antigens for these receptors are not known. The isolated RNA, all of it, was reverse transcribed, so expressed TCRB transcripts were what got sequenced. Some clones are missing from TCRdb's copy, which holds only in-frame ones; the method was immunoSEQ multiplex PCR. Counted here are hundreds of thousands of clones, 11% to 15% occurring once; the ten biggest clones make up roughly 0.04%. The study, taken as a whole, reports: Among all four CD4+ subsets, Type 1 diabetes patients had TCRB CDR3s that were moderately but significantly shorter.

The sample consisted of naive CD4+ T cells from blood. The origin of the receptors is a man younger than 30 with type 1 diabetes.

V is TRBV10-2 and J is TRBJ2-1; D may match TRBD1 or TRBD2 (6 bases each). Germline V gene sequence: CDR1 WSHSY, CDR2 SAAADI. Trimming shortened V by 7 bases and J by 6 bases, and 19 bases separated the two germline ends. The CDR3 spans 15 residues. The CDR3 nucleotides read TGCGCCAGCACTAAGAGAGGGGGAGGTGGCAATGAGCAGTTCTTC. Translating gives CASTKRGGGGNEQFF.

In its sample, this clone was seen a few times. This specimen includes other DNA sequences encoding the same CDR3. The CDR3 sequence is CAISESGQNYEQYF. The CDR3 region has the DNA TGTGCCATCAGTGAGTCCGGCCAGAACTACGAGCAGTACTTC. The chain couples TRBV10-3 to TRBJ2-7, with D hard to call. The V gene lost 0 bases and the J gene lost 3 bases, with 9 bases spanning the gap. From germline, CDR1 is ENHRY and CDR2 SYGVKD. This CDR3 spans 14 amino acids.

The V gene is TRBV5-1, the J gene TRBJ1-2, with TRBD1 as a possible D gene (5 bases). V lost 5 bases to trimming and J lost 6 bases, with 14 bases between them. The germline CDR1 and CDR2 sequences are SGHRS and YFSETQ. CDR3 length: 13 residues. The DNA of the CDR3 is TGCGCCAGCAGGACCCGGAGGGACGATGGCTACACCTTC. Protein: CASRTRRDDGYTF.

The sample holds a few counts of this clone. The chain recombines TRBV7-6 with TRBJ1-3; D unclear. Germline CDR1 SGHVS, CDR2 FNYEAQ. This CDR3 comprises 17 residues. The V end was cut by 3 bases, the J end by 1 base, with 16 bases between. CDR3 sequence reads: CASSLSVSSSSGNTIYF. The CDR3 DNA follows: TGTGCCAGCAGCTTGTCAGTGTCCAGCAGTTCTGGAAACACCATATATTTT.

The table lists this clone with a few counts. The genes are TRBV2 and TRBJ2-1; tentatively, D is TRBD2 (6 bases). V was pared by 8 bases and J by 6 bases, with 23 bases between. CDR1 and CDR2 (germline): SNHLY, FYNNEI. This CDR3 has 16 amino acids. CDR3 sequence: CASGMSHGTQVNEQFF. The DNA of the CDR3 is TGTGCCAGCGGGATGAGCCACGGGACTCAAGTCAATGAGCAGTTCTTC.

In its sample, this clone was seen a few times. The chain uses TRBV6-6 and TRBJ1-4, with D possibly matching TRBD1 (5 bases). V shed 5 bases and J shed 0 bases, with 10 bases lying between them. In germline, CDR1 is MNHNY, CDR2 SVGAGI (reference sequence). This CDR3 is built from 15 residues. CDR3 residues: CASSTRQSTNEKLFF. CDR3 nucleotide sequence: TGTGCCAGCAGTACAAGACAGTCAACTAATGAAAAACTGTTTTTT.

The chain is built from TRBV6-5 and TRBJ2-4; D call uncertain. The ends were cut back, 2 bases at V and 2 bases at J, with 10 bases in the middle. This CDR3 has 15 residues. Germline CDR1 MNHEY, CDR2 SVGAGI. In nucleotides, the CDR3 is TGTGCCAGCAGTTACAGGGTGGAAACCAAAAACATTCAGTACTTC. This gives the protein CASSYRVETKNIQYF.

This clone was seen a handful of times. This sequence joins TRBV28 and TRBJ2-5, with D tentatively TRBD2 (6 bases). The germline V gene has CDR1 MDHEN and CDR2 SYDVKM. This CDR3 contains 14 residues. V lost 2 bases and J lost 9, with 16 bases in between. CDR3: CASSLRRRGVAQYF. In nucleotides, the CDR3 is TGTGCCAGCAGTTTAAGGCGTCGCGGGGTAGCCCAGTACTTC.

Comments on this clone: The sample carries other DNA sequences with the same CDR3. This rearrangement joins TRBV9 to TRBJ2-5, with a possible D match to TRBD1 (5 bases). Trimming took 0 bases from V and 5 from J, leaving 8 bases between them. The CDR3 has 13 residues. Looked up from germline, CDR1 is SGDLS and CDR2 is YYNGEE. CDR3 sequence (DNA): TGTGCCAGCAGCGTAGGCCCAGGGGAGACCCAGTACTTC. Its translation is CASSVGPGETQYF.

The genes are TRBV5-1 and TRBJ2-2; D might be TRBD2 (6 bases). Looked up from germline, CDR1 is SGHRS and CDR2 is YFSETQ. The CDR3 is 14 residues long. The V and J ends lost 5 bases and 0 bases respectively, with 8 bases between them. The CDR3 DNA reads TGCGCCAGCAGTGGCGGGGCGAACACCGGGGAGCTGTTTTTT. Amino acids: CASSGGANTGELFF.

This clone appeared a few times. CDR3 DNA: TGCGCCAGCAGCCGAATCCCAGGGCGGCATGAGCAGTTCTTC. Its protein product is CASSRIPGRHEQFF. This chain links TRBV4-1 with TRBJ2-1; D is perhaps TRBD1 (5 bases). CDR1 is MGHRA, CDR2 YSYEKL, per germline. The CDR3 consists of 14 residues. V lost 4 bases and J 8 bases, leaving 15 bases between the germline ends.

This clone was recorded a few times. In nucleotides, the CDR3 is TGTGCCATCAGTGAGTCGGTGACAGGGAGCCAGCCCCAGCATTTT. Protein product: CAISESVTGSQPQHF. The rearrangement joins TRBV10-3 to TRBJ1-5; 7 nucleotides match TRBD1. Per germline, CDR1 ENHRY and CDR2 SYGVKD. V was pared by 0 bases and J by 7 bases, with 6 bases of the junction left unmatched. The CDR3 is 15 amino acids.

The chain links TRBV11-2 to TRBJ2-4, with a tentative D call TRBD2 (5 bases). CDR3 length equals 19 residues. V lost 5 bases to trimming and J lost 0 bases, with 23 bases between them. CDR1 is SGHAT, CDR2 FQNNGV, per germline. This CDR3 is CASSPYGISAGIAKNIQYF. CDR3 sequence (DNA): TGTGCCAGCAGCCCCTATGGTATATCGGCGGGCATAGCCAAAAACATTCAGTACTTC.

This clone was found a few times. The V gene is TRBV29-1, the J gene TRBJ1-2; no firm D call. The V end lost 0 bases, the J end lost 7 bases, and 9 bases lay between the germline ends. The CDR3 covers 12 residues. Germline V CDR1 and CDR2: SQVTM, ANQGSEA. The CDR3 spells CSVEEAAGGYTF. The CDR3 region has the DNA TGCAGCGTTGAAGAGGCAGCGGGTGGCTACACCTTC.

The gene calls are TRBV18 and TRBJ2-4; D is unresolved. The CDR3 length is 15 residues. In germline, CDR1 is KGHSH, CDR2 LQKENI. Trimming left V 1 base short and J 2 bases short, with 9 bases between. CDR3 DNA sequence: TGTGCCAGCTCACCACTCAGGCCTACCAAAAACATTCAGTACTTC. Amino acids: CASSPLRPTKNIQYF.

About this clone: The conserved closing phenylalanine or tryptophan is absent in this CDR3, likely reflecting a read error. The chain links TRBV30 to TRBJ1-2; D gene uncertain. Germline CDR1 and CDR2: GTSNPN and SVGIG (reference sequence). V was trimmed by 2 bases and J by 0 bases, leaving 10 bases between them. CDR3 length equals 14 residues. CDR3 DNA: TGTGCCTGGAGTCAAATACCAGCTAACTATGGCTACACCTCC. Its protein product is CAWSQIPANYGYTS.

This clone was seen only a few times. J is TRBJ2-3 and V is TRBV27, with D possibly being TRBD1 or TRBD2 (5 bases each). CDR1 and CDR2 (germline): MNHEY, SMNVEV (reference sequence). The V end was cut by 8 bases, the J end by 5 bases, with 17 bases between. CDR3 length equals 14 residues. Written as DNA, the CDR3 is TGTGCCAGCGTTACCGGGACCGTGAAAGATACGCAGTATTTT. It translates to CASVTGTVKDTQYF.

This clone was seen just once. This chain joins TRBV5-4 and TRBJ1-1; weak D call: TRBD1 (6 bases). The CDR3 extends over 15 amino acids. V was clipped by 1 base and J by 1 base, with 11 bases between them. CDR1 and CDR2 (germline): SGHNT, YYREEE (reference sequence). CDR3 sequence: CASSLRAGENTEAFF. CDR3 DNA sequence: TGTGCCAGCAGCTTGCGGGCAGGGGAGAACACTGAAGCTTTCTTT. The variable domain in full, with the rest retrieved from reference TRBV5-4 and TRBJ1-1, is ETGVTQSPTHLIKTRGQQVTLRCSSQSGHNTVSWYQQALGQGPQFIFQYYREEENGRGNFPPRFSGLQFPNYSSELNVNALELDDSALYLCASSLRAGENTEAFFGQGTRLTVV.

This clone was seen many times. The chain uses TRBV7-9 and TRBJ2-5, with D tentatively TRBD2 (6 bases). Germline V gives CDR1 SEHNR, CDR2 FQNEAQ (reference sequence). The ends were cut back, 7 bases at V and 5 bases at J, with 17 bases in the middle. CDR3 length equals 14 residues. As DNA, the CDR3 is TGTGCCAGCATCCTGAGTCCCCGGGGGGAGACCCAGTACTTC. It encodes CASILSPRGETQYF.

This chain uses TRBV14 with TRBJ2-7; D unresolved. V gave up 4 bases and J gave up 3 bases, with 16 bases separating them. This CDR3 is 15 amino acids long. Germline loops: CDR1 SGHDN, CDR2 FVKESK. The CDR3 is CASSRSSRTFYEQYF. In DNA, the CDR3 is TGTGCCAGCAGCCGATCTTCCCGTACATTCTACGAGCAGTACTTC.

CDR3 region: CASSSVLTSADRTDTQYF. CDR3 nucleotide sequence: TGTGCCAGCAGCTCGGTATTGACTAGCGCTGACCGCACAGATACGCAGTATTTT. This chain links TRBV7-2 with TRBJ2-3; TRBD2 matches 8 bases. J was trimmed by 1 base and V by 4 bases; bases with no gene match: 13. Germline V gene lookup returns CDR1 SGHTA and CDR2 FQGNSA. This CDR3 region has 18 residues.

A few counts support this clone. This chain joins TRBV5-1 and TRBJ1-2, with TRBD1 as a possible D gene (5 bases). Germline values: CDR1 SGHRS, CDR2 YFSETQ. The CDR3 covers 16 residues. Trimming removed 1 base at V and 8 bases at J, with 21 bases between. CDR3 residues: CASSLSRGRRGEGYTF. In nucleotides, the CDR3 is TGCGCCAGCAGCTTGTCCCGGGGTCGAAGGGGAGAGGGCTACACCTTC. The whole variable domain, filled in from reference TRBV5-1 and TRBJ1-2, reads KAGVTQTPRYLIKTRGQQVTLSCSPISGHRSVSWYQQTPGQGLQFLFEYFSETQRNKGNFPGRFSGRQFSNSRSEMNVSTLELGDSALYLCASSLSRGRRGEGYTFGSGTRLTVV.

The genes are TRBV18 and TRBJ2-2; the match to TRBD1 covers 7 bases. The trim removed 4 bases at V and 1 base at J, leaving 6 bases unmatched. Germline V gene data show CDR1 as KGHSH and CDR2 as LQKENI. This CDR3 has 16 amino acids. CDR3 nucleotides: TGTGCCAGCTCACGCGCCGGGACAGTGAACACCGGGGAGCTGTTTTTT. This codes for CASSRAGTVNTGELFF.

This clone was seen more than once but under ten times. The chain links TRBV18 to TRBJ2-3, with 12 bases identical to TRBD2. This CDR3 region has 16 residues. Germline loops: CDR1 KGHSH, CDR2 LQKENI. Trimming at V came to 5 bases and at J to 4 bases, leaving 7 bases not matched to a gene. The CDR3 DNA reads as TGTGCCAGCTCAACGACTAGCGGGAGTTTGCCAGATACGCAGTATTTT. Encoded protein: CASSTTSGSLPDTQYF. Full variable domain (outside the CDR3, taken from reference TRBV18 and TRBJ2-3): NAGVMQNPRHLVRRRGQEARLRCSPMKGHSHVYWYRQLPEEGLKFMVYLQKENIIDESGMPKERFSAEFPKEGPSILRIQQVVRGDSAAYFCASSTTSGSLPDTQYFGPGTRLTVL.

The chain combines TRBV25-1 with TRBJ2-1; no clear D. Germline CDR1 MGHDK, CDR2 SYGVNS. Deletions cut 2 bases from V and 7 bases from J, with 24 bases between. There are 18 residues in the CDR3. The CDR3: CASSELGTGSRRWNEQFF. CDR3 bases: TGTGCCAGCAGTGAACTTGGTACGGGCAGCCGGCGGTGGAATGAGCAGTTCTTC.

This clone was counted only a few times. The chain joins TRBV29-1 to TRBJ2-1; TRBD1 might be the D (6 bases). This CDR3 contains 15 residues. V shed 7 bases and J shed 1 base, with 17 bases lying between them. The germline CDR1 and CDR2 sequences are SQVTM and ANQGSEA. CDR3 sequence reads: CSATPGTRSYNEQFF. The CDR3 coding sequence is TGCAGCGCGACCCCCGGGACAAGATCCTACAATGAGCAGTTCTTC.